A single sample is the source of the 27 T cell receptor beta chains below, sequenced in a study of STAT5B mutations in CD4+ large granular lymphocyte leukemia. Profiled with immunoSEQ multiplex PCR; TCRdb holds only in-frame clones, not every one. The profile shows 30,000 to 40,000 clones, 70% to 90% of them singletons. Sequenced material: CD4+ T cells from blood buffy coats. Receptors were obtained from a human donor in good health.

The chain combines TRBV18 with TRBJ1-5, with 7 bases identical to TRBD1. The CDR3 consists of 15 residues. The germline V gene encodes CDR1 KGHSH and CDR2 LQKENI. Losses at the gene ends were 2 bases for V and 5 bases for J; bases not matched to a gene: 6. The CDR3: CASSPGGGMDQPQHF. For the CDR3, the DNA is TGTGCCAGCTCACCAGGAGGGGGCATGGATCAGCCCCAGCATTTT.

CDR3 loop: CASSLGAGSGRPVGEAFF. CDR3 bases: TGTGCCAGCAGTTTAGGAGCAGGGTCGGGACGTCCGGTAGGTGAAGCTTTCTTT. V gene TRBV27 combines with J gene TRBJ1-1; D perhaps matches TRBD1 (5 bases). There are 18 residues in the CDR3. V lost 2 bases and J lost 7, with 26 bases in between. Germline lookup yields CDR1 MNHEY and CDR2 SMNVEV (reference sequence).

The CDR3 region has the DNA TGCGCCAGCAGCCAAGATCGAGGGGGGCCAGCCACAGATACGCAGTATTTT. It translates to CASSQDRGGPATDTQYF. The chain links TRBV4-1 to TRBJ2-3, with D perhaps given as TRBD1 or TRBD2 (6 bases each). This CDR3 comprises 17 residues. V shed 0 bases and J shed 2 bases, with 15 bases lying between them. The V gene's germline CDR1 is MGHRA and CDR2 YSYEKL.

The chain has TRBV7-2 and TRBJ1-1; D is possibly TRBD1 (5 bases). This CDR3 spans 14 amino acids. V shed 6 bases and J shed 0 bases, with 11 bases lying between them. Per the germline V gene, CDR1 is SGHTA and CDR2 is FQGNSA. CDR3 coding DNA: TGTGCCAGCAGTTCTGGGACGGTGAACACTGAAGCTTTCTTT. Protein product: CASSSGTVNTEAFF.

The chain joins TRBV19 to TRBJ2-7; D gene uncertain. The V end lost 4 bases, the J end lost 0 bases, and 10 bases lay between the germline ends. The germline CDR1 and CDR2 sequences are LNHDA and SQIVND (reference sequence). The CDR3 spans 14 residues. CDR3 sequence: CASSRQVSSYEQYF. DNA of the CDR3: TGTGCCAGTAGTAGGCAGGTGAGCTCCTACGAGCAGTACTTC.

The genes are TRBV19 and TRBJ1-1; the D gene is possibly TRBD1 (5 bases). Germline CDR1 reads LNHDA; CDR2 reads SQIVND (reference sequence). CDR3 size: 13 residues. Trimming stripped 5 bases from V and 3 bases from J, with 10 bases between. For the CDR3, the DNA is TGTGCCAGTAGTCAAGGGGAGGACACTGAAGCTTTCTTT. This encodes CASSQGEDTEAFF.

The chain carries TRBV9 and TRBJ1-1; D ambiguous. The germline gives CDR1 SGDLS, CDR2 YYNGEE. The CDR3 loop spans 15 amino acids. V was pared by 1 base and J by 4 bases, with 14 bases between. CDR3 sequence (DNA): TGTGCCAGCAGCGTACAGCCAGAAGTAGGCACTGAAGCTTTCTTT. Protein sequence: CASSVQPEVGTEAFF. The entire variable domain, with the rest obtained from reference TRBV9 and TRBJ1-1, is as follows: DSGVTQTPKHLITATGQRVTLRCSPRSGDLSVYWYQQSLDQGLQFLIQYYNGEERAKGNILERFSAQQFPDLHSELNLSSLELGDSALYFCASSVQPEVGTEAFFGQGTRLTVV.

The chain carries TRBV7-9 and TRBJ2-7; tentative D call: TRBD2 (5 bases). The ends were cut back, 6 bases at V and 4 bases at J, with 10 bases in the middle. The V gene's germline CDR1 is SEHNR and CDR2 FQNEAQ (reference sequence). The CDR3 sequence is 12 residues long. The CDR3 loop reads CASRGEGYEQYF. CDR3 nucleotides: TGTGCCAGCAGAGGAGAGGGTTACGAGCAGTACTTC.

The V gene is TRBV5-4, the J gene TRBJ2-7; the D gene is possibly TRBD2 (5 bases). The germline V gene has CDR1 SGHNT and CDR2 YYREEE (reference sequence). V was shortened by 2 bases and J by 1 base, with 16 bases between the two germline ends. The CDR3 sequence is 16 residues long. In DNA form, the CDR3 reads TGTGCCAGCAGCTTTGGCGGGCCCGCCTCGTCCTACGAGCAGTACTTC. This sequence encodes CASSFGGPASSYEQYF.

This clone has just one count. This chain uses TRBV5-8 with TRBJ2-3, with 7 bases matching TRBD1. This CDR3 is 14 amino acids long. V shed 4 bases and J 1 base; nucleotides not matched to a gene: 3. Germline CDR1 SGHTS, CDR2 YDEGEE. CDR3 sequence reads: CASSPGQGTDTQYF. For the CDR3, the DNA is TGTGCCAGCAGCCCCGGACAGGGCACAGATACGCAGTATTTT.

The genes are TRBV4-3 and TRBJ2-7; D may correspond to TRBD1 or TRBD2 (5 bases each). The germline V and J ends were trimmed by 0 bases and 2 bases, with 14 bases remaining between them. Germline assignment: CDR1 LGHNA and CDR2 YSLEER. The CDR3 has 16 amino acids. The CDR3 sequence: CASSQDLGVPAYEQYF. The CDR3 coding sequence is TGCGCCAGCAGCCAAGATTTGGGGGTCCCAGCCTACGAGCAGTACTTC.

The CDR3 coding sequence is TGTGCCTGGAGTTTAGGTGGCGGGTCCTACAATGAGCAGTTCTTC. This encodes CAWSLGGGSYNEQFF. The chain recombines TRBV30 with TRBJ2-1; TRBD2 might be the D (5 bases). V gave up 2 bases and J gave up 1 base, with 12 bases separating them. The CDR3 extends over 15 amino acids. Germline V lookup: CDR1 GTSNPN, CDR2 SVGIG (reference sequence).

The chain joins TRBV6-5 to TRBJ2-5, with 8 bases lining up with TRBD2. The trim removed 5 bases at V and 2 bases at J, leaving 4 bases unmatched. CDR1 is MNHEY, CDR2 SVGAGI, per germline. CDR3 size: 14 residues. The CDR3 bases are TGTGCCAGCAGTGAACGGGGGGGGCAAGAGACCCAGTACTTC. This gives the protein CASSERGGQETQYF.

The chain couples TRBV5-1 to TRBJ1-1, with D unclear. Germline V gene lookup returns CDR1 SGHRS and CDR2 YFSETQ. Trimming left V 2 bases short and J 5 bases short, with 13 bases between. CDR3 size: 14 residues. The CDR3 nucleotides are TGCGCCAGCAGCTTTTTTTTCGGGGAAACTGAAGCTTTCTTT. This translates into CASSFFFGETEAFF.

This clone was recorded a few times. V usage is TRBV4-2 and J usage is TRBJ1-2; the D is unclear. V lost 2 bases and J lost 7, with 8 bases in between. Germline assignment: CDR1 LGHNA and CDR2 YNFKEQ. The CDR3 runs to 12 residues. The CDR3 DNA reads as TGTGCCAGCAGCCAACCGCTTGGTGGCTACACCTTC. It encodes CASSQPLGGYTF.

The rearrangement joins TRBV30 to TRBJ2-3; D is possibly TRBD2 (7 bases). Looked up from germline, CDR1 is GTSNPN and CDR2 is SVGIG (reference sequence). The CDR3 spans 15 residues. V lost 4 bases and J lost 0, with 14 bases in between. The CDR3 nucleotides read TGTGCCTGGACCCGGGGGGCTTTGAGCACAGATACGCAGTATTTT. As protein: CAWTRGALSTDTQYF.

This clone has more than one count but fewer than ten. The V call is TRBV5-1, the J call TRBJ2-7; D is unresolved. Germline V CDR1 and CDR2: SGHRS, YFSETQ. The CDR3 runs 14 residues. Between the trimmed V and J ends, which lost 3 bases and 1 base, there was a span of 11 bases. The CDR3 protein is CASSSQVPSYEQYF. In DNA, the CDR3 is TGCGCCAGCAGCTCCCAGGTTCCTTCCTACGAGCAGTACTTC.

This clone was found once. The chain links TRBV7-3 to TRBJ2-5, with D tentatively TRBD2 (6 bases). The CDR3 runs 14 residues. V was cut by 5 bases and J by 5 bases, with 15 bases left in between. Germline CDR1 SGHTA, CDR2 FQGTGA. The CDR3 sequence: CASSPGSGAETQYF. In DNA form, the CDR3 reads TGTGCCAGCAGCCCCGGGTCGGGAGCGGAGACCCAGTACTTC.

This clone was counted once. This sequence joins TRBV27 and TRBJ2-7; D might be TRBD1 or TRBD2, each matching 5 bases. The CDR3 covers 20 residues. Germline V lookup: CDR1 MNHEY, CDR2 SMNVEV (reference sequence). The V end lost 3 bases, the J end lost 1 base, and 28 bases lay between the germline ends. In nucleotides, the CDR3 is TGTGCCAGCAGTTTCATAAGAGGGGTACAGGACTCCCAAGTGTCCTACGAGCAGTACTTC. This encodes CASSFIRGVQDSQVSYEQYF.

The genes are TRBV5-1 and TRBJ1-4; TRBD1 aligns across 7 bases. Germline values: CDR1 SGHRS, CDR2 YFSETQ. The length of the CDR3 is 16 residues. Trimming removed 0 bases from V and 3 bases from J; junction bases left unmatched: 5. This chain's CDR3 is CASSLGSGGANEKLFF. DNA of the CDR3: TGCGCCAGCAGCTTGGGTTCAGGGGGAGCTAATGAAAAACTGTTTTTT.

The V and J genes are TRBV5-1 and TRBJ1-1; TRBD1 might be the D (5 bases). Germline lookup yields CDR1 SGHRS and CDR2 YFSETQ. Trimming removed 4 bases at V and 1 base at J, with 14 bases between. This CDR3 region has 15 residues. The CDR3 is CASSLTGTRNTEAFF. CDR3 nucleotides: TGCGCCAGCAGCCTAACCGGGACGAGGAACACTGAAGCTTTCTTT.

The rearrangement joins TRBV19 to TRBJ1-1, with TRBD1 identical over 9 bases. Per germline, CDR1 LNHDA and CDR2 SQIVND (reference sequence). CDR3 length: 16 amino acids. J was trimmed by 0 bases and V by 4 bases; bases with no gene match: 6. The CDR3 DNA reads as TGTGCCAGTAGTAACCTACAGGGGGCTATGAACACTGAAGCTTTCTTT. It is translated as CASSNLQGAMNTEAFF.

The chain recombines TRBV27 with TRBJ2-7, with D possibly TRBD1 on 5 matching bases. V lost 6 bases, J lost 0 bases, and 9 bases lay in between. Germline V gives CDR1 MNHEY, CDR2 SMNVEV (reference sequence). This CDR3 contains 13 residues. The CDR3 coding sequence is TGTGCCAGCAGAGACAGCTTCTCCTACGAGCAGTACTTC. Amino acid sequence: CASRDSFSYEQYF.

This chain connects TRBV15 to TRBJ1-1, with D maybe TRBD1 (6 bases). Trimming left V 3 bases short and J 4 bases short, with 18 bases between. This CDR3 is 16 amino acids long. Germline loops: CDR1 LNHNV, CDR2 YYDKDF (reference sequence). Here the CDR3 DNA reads TGTGCCACCAGCAGGGAGCCCCCAGGGGACGGCACTGAAGCTTTCTTT. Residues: CATSREPPGDGTEAFF.

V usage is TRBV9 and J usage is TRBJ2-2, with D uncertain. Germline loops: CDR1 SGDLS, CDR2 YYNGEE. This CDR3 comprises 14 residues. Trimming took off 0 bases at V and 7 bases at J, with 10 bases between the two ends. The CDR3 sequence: CASSVAGNFGELFF. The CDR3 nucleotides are TGTGCCAGCAGCGTAGCTGGGAACTTCGGGGAGCTGTTTTTT.

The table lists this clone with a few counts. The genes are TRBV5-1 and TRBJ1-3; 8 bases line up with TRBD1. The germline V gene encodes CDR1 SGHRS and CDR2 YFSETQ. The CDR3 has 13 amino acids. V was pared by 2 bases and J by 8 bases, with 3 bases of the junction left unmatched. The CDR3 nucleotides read TGCGCCAGCAGCTTTCAGGGGGCTGACACCATATATTTT. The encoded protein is CASSFQGADTIYF.

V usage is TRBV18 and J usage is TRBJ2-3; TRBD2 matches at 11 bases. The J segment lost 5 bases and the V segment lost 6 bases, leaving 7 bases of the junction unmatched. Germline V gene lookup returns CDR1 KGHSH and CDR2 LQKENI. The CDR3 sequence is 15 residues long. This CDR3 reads CASSRGTSGIDTQYF. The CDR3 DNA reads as TGTGCCAGCTCCCGCGGGACTAGCGGAATAGATACGCAGTATTTT.